These 29 T cell receptor beta chains share one sample of origin, sequenced in a study of blood T cell repertoires in COVID-19. Profiled with immunoSEQ multiplex PCR; TCRdb holds only in-frame clones, not every one. The table includes about 200,000 clones, about three quarters detected once. The sample consisted of peripheral blood. These receptors originate from a woman aged 80 or older with active or convalescent COVID-19.

The chain has TRBV7-8 and TRBJ1-6; 7 bases agree with TRBD1. Germline values: CDR1 SGHVS, CDR2 FQNEAQ. The CDR3 runs to 15 residues. Trimming cost V 3 bases and J 6 bases; bases outside gene matches: 5. As DNA, the CDR3 is TGTGCCAGCAGCTTGCTGGGGACAGCTAATTCACCCCTCCACTTT. Protein: CASSLLGTANSPLHF.

This clone was detected once. The genes are TRBV5-1 and TRBJ2-1; no reliable D call. The CDR3 is made up of 14 amino acids. Germline V CDR1 and CDR2: SGHRS, YFSETQ. The ends were cut back, 0 bases at V and 2 bases at J, with 6 bases in the middle. The CDR3 reads CASSLDTTYNEQFF. DNA for the CDR3: TGCGCCAGCAGCTTGGACACCACCTACAATGAGCAGTTCTTC. Full variable domain (rest looked up from reference TRBV5-1 and TRBJ2-1): KAGVTQTPRYLIKTRGQQVTLSCSPISGHRSVSWYQQTPGQGLQFLFEYFSETQRNKGNFPGRFSGRQFSNSRSEMNVSTLELGDSALYLCASSLDTTYNEQFFGPGTRLTVL.

V is TRBV13 and J is TRBJ2-7; D call uncertain. The CDR3 has 14 residues. CDR1 is PRHDT, CDR2 FYEKMQ, per germline (reference sequence). V lost 0 bases, J lost 3 bases, and 9 bases lay in between. CDR3 DNA: TGTGCCAGCAGCTTAGGGACTGAGTACTACGAGCAGTACTTC. Amino acid sequence: CASSLGTEYYEQYF.

V is TRBV5-4 and J is TRBJ2-1; 8 bases agree with TRBD2. Trimming removed 7 bases from V and 14 bases from J; junction bases left unmatched: 17. CDR3 length equals 14 residues. Per the germline V gene, CDR1 is SGHNT and CDR2 is YYREEE (reference sequence). CDR3 DNA: TGTGCCAGCCACGGGAGGGGGGGGGCCGGTTCTGAGTTCTTC. This gives the protein CASHGRGGAGSEFF. The whole variable domain, remainder taken from reference TRBV5-4 and TRBJ2-1, is ETGVTQSPTHLIKTRGQQVTLRCSSQSGHNTVSWYQQALGQGPQFIFQYYREEENGRGNFPPRFSGLQFPNYSSELNVNALELDDSALYLCASHGRGGAGSEFFGPGTRLTVL.

The chain combines TRBV20-1 with TRBJ2-3, with D unclear. V was pared by 3 bases and J by 0 bases, with 10 bases between. Germline V gene lookup returns CDR1 DFQATT and CDR2 SNEGSKA (reference sequence). The CDR3 consists of 14 residues. As DNA, the CDR3 is TGCAGTGCTAGTACCCCCGGTAGCACAGATACGCAGTATTTT. It encodes CSASTPGSTDTQYF.

The CDR3 sequence: CASSVVQGEGYTF. The DNA for the CDR3 is TGTGCCAGCAGCGTGGTACAGGGGGAAGGCTACACCTTC. V and J are TRBV9 and TRBJ1-2; 8 bases agree with TRBD1. Germline-derived CDR1 and CDR2 are SGDLS and YYNGEE. J lost 8 bases, V lost 2 bases, and 5 bases had no gene match. The CDR3 has 13 residues.

The gene calls are TRBV18 and TRBJ1-2; TRBD1 is a possible D gene (5 bases). CDR1 and CDR2 from the germline V gene are KGHSH and LQKENI. This CDR3 spans 13 amino acids. V gave up 0 bases and J gave up 4 bases, with 6 bases separating them. The CDR3, as DNA: TGTGCCAGCTCACCACCAGGGGCCTATGGCTACACCTTC. Amino acid sequence: CASSPPGAYGYTF.

V usage is TRBV5-1 and J usage is TRBJ2-1, with 9 nucleotides matching TRBD1. CDR1 and CDR2 from the germline V gene are SGHRS and YFSETQ. The length of the CDR3 is 15 residues. V trimming: 2 bases; J trimming: 5 bases; junction bases outside the gene matches: 5. CDR3 DNA: TGCGCCAGCAGCTTATCGGGACAGGGAGACAATGAGCAGTTCTTC. Its translation: CASSLSGQGDNEQFF.

This rearrangement joins TRBV15 to TRBJ1-4; tentative D call: TRBD1 (6 bases). Germline V gene sequence: CDR1 LNHNV, CDR2 YYDKDF (reference sequence). V shed 0 bases and J shed 13 bases, with 21 bases lying between them. There are 16 residues in the CDR3. The CDR3: CATSRDLGTLNKGLFF. Here the CDR3 DNA reads TGTGCCACCAGCAGAGATCTTGGGACACTTAATAAAGGACTGTTTTTT.

The chain is built from TRBV3-1 (or the pseudogene TRBV3-2) and TRBJ2-1, with D tentatively TRBD1 (5 bases). This CDR3 spans 11 amino acids. Trimming took 3 bases from V and 10 from J, leaving 7 bases between them. The germline V gene has CDR1 LGHDT and CDR2 YNNKEL (reference sequence). CDR3 bases: TGTGCCAGCAGCCAGGGGCTCGAGCAGTTCTTC. This codes for CASSQGLEQFF.

The chain has TRBV5-1 and TRBJ2-5; 7 bases fit TRBD1. Per the germline V gene, CDR1 is SGHRS and CDR2 is YFSETQ. There are 13 residues in the CDR3. V gave up 0 bases and J gave up 7 bases; unmatched junction bases: 3. The CDR3 sequence is CASSLGQGTTQYF. The DNA for the CDR3 is TGCGCCAGCAGCTTGGGACAGGGAACGACCCAGTACTTC.

In DNA form, the CDR3 reads TGTGCCAGCAGCGTCGGGGGGAGTTCCACTGAAGCTTTCTTT. Translating gives CASSVGGSSTEAFF. The rearrangement links TRBV9 to TRBJ1-1, with D perhaps matching TRBD1 (5 bases). The length of the CDR3 is 14 residues. From germline, CDR1 is SGDLS and CDR2 YYNGEE. The germline V and J ends were trimmed by 2 bases and 4 bases, with 12 bases remaining between them.

The chain carries TRBV2 and TRBJ1-6, with D unresolved. Looked up from germline, CDR1 is SNHLY and CDR2 is FYNNEI. V was clipped by 0 bases and J by 9 bases, with 9 bases between them. The CDR3 extends over 14 amino acids. This CDR3 reads CASSEALFGSPLHF. The CDR3 DNA reads as TGTGCCAGCAGTGAAGCGCTATTTGGTTCACCCCTCCACTTT.

Only one count was recorded for this clone. The rearrangement links TRBV9 to TRBJ2-5, with 11 bases identical to TRBD1. The germline V gene encodes CDR1 SGDLS and CDR2 YYNGEE. V shed 0 bases and J 5 bases; nucleotides not matched to a gene: 6. CDR3 length equals 16 residues. The chain's CDR3 is CASSVAPRDRGETQYF. CDR3 DNA sequence: TGTGCCAGCAGCGTAGCCCCCCGGGACAGGGGGGAGACCCAGTACTTC.

The V call is TRBV3-1 (or the pseudogene TRBV3-2), the J call TRBJ2-7; 8 bases are a match to TRBD1. Germline V gene lookup returns CDR1 LGHDT and CDR2 YNNKEL (reference sequence). V lost 0 bases and J lost 9; bases outside the gene matches: 7. The CDR3 consists of 14 residues. The CDR3, as DNA: TGTGCCAGCAGCCAAGAGGGGACAGGAGGGGCGCAGTACTTC. This gives the protein CASSQEGTGGAQYF.

This chain connects TRBV5-1 to TRBJ2-1, with TRBD1 matching over 8 bases. This CDR3 region has 15 residues. From germline, CDR1 is SGHRS and CDR2 YFSETQ. V lost 0 bases, J lost 10 bases, and 9 bases stayed unmatched. The chain's CDR3 is CASSLGPQGAGEQFF. The CDR3 coding sequence is TGCGCCAGCAGCTTGGGGCCCCAGGGGGCGGGCGAGCAGTTCTTC.

The rearrangement uses TRBV11-3 and TRBJ2-3; D might be TRBD1 (5 bases). Per germline, CDR1 SGHNT and CDR2 YENEEA. This CDR3 spans 18 amino acids. The germline V and J ends were trimmed by 1 base and 1 base, with 18 bases remaining between them. CDR3 nucleotide sequence: TGTGCCAGCAGCTTAGGTTGGGTACTGGGGCTTGGCACAGATACGCAGTATTTT. Its translation: CASSLGWVLGLGTDTQYF.

The chain joins TRBV2 to TRBJ1-2; TRBD1 aligns across 7 bases. The CDR3 is 13 amino acids. V lost 6 bases and J lost 7; bases outside the gene matches: 8. Germline V gives CDR1 SNHLY, CDR2 FYNNEI. The CDR3 bases are TGTGCCAGCAGAGATACAGGACAGGCTGGCTACACCTTC. Its translation: CASRDTGQAGYTF. The full variable domain, with the rest looked up from reference TRBV2 and TRBJ1-2, is EPEVTQTPSHQVTQMGQEVILRCVPISNHLYFYWYRQILGQKVEFLVSFYNNEISEKSEIFDDQFSVERPDGSNFTLKIRSTKLEDSAMYFCASRDTGQAGYTFGSGTRLTVV.

The V call is TRBV11-2, the J call TRBJ2-5; D may be TRBD1 (5 bases). The CDR3 length is 13 residues. V lost 5 bases, J lost 5 bases, and 12 bases lay in between. Germline loops: CDR1 SGHAT, CDR2 FQNNGV. CDR3 protein: CASSPKGAETQYF. DNA for the CDR3: TGTGCCAGCAGCCCGAAAGGGGCGGAGACCCAGTACTTC. The variable domain in full, completed from reference TRBV11-2 and TRBJ2-5, reads EAGVAQSPRYKIIEKRQSVAFWCNPISGHATLYWYQQILGQGPKLLIQFQNNGVVDDSQLPKDRFSAERLKGVDSTLKIQPAKLEDSAVYLCASSPKGAETQYFGPGTRLLVL.

The chain is built from TRBV7-9 and TRBJ2-3; 7 nucleotides match TRBD1. V lost 3 bases, J lost 5 bases, and 14 bases stayed unmatched. The CDR3 is made up of 17 amino acids. The germline CDR1 and CDR2 sequences are SEHNR and FQNEAQ (reference sequence). CDR3 amino acids: CASSFNLRQGLKDTQYF. Here the CDR3 DNA reads TGTGCCAGCAGCTTTAATTTACGACAGGGTCTGAAAGATACGCAGTATTTT.

CDR3 protein: CASSPQAQSANTGELFF. The CDR3 DNA reads TGTGCCAGCTCACCACAGGCGCAGAGCGCGAACACCGGGGAGCTGTTTTTT. The chain couples TRBV18 to TRBJ2-2; D remains unclear. Trimming shortened V by 1 base and J by 0 bases, and 12 bases separated the two germline ends. The V gene's germline CDR1 is KGHSH and CDR2 LQKENI. This CDR3 contains 17 residues. The variable domain in full, completed from reference TRBV18 and TRBJ2-2, reads NAGVMQNPRHLVRRRGQEARLRCSPMKGHSHVYWYRQLPEEGLKFMVYLQKENIIDESGMPKERFSAEFPKEGPSILRIQQVVRGDSAAYFCASSPQAQSANTGELFFGEGSRLTVL.

In its sample, this clone was seen a few times. This chain joins TRBV7-2 and TRBJ1-5; TRBD1 might be the D (5 bases). CDR1 SGHTA and CDR2 FQGNSA come from the germline V gene. The CDR3 extends over 15 amino acids. V was trimmed by 1 base and J by 3 bases, leaving 10 bases between them. DNA for the CDR3: TGTGCCAGCAGCTTAGTTGCAGGGAACAATCAGCCCCAGCATTTT. It is translated as CASSLVAGNNQPQHF. The whole variable domain, remainder taken from reference TRBV7-2 and TRBJ1-5, is GAGVSQSPSNKVTEKGKDVELRCDPISGHTALYWYRQSLGQGLEFLIYFQGNSAPDKSGLPSDRFSAERTGGSVSTLTIQRTQQEDSAVYLCASSLVAGNNQPQHFGDGTRLSIL.

This clone was observed a handful of times. The chain links TRBV28 to TRBJ1-5; tentative D call: TRBD1 (5 bases). With 3 bases removed from V and 1 base from J, the gap between germline ends came to 10 bases. This CDR3 has 15 residues. The germline V gene has CDR1 MDHEN and CDR2 SYDVKM. CDR3 region: CASSLDGGSNQPQHF. The CDR3 nucleotides read TGTGCCAGCAGTTTGGACGGGGGGAGCAATCAGCCCCAGCATTTT.

The chain employs TRBV7-9 and TRBJ1-3; perhaps TRBD1 as D (6 bases). CDR1 is SEHNR, CDR2 FQNEAQ, per germline (reference sequence). The CDR3 covers 16 residues. Between the trimmed V and J ends, which lost 6 bases and 0 bases, there was a span of 15 bases. The CDR3 is CASRLDRRNSGNTIYF. For the CDR3, the DNA is TGTGCCAGCAGACTTGACAGGCGTAACTCTGGAAACACCATATATTTT. Full variable domain (missing parts from reference TRBV7-9 and TRBJ1-3): DTGVSQNPRHKITKRGQNVTFRCDPISEHNRLYWYRQTLGQGPEFLTYFQNEAQLEKSRLLSDRFSAERPKGSFSTLEIQRTEQGDSAMYLCASRLDRRNSGNTIYFGEGSWLTVV.

The chain uses TRBV2 and TRBJ2-1, with D possibly being TRBD2 (6 bases). The V gene's germline CDR1 is SNHLY and CDR2 FYNNEI. The V end was cut by 8 bases, the J end by 4 bases, with 21 bases between. This CDR3 contains 16 residues. The CDR3 loop is CASERAHRLGYNEQFF. The DNA for the CDR3 is TGTGCCAGCGAGCGGGCCCACCGATTAGGGTACAATGAGCAGTTCTTC.

The chain's CDR3 is CASSLPRGRDGGYTF. The CDR3 nucleotides are TGTGCCAGCAGTTTACCCAGGGGGCGAGATGGTGGCTACACCTTC. V is TRBV28 and J is TRBJ1-2, with TRBD1 identical over 8 bases. The germline V gene encodes CDR1 MDHEN and CDR2 SYDVKM. V gave up 2 bases and J gave up 7 bases; unmatched junction bases: 9. The CDR3 runs 15 residues.

The sample holds one count of this clone. The chain combines TRBV11-2 with TRBJ2-7; 8 bases are shared with TRBD1. Per the germline V gene, CDR1 is SGHAT and CDR2 is FQNNGV. This CDR3 contains 17 residues. Trimming took 0 bases from V and 0 from J; bases not matched to a gene: 7. CDR3 protein: CASSLETRQGISYEQYF. DNA for the CDR3: TGTGCCAGCAGCTTAGAGACCCGACAGGGGATCTCCTACGAGCAGTACTTC.

This chain uses TRBV10-3 with TRBJ2-1, with 10 nucleotides matching TRBD2. The germline V gene has CDR1 ENHRY and CDR2 SYGVKD. V lost 8 bases to trimming and J lost 6 bases; unmatched junction nucleotides: 10. This CDR3 spans 15 amino acids. The CDR3 loop is CAISAGLAGVNEQFF. The DNA of the CDR3 is TGTGCCATCTCCGCGGGGCTAGCGGGGGTCAATGAGCAGTTCTTC.

The chain uses TRBV15 and TRBJ2-2; D may be TRBD2 (6 bases). The CDR3 runs 17 residues. CDR1 and CDR2 from the germline V gene are LNHNV and YYDKDF (reference sequence). V was clipped by 3 bases and J by 6 bases, with 20 bases between them. The CDR3 nucleotides are TGTGCCACCAGCAGGGAGGGTAGGGTGTCTCTGGCCGGGGAGCTGTTTTTT. Encoded protein: CATSREGRVSLAGELFF.